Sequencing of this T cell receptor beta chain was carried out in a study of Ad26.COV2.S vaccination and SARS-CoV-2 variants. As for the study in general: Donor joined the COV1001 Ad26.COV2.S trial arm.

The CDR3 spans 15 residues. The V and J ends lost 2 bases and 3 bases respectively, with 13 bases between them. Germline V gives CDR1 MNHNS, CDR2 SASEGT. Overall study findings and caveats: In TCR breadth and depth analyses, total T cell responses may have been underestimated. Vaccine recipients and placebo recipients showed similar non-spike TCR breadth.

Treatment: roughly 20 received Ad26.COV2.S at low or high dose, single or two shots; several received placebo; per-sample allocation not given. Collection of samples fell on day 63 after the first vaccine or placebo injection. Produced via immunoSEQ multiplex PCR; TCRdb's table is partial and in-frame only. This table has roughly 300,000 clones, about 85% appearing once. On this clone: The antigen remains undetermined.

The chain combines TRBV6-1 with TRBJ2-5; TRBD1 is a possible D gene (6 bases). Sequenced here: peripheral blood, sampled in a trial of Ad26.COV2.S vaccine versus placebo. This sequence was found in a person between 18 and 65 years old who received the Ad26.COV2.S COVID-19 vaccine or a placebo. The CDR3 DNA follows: TGTGCCAGCAGTGAATACAGGGTTGATGAAGAGACCCAGTACTTC. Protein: CASSEYRVDEETQYF.